This T cell receptor (beta chain) was sequenced during a study of blood T cell repertoires in COVID-19. In the original processing: Estimates of nucleated cell counts were drawn from the amplification of reference gene primers. Data came from immunoSEQ multiplex PCR; TCRdb stores just in-frame clones and leaves some out. Clonal size and the V and J genes are those of that table, whereas D and trimming came from the DNA. The data hold about 100,000 clones, with approximately 93% observed a single time. With 6 bases clipped from V and 0 bases from J, the junction kept 7 bases outside the gene matches. The CDR3 covers 16 residues. Germline-derived CDR1 and CDR2 are SGHVS and FQNEAQ.

Sequencing was performed on peripheral blood. This sequence was found in a man aged 45-60 years with active COVID-19. The rearrangement joins TRBV7-8 to TRBJ1-4; 7 nucleotides line up with TRBD1. The CDR3 protein is CASRKRQGTTNEKLFF. The CDR3 DNA reads TGTGCCAGCAGAAAACGACAGGGAACAACTAATGAAAAACTGTTTTTT.